One T cell receptor beta chain is described in this entry. The antigen it recognizes is unknown. Qualities for individual bases were not recorded, and no much larger clone is one base off. In total, around 600 healthy bone marrow donors made up the cohort. All cohort members were sampled while nominally healthy, although unrecorded immune exposures were likely present. The donor was CMV seronegative and was included in the group of around 320 seronegative cohort members. A peripheral blood sample was provided by each donor, and peripheral blood mononuclear cells were used for TCR beta sequencing. Genomic DNA was extracted from the blood cell samples with the Qiagen DNeasy Blood Extraction Kit. The entry originates in a study of cytomegalovirus exposure and HLA in healthy donors (dated 2017 in TCRdb). For the wider study: According to an earlier analysis of a few hundred of the donors, 150 million to 200 million T cells yielded 117 million unique TCR beta sequences and 276 Gb of sequence data. Roughly 310 gigabases of sequencing data and 70 million to 85 million unique TCR sequences were included in an early release covering about 700 HLA-typed donors. The genetic ancestry cluster associated with self-reported Caucasian donors included roughly four fifths of the 398 genotyped donors. The study was designed to test whether signatures of past pathogen exposure could be identified by cataloging public T cell receptors. Using immunosequencing, the study profiled T cell repertoires from around 670 subjects and related those repertoires to cytomegalovirus serostatus. Along with the approximately 650-subject first cohort, a separate validation cohort of over 90 different subjects was used. The study combined high-throughput TCR immunosequencing, statistical association of individual TCRs with disease status, and machine learning to predict cytomegalovirus infection status. To study patterns of TCR occurrence, a later analysis re-analyzed previously published TCR beta repertoires from several hundred donors and added high-resolution HLA genotyping. The later analysis used no new phenotypic data to find candidate immune exposures, relying instead on TCR beta sequences and their occurrence across donors. An earlier analysis of about 620 of the donors applied high-throughput TCR beta sequencing to assess whether each TCR beta V gene segment acted as functional or pseudogenic. Alongside the repertoire data, information on donor age, sex, ethnicity and CMV serostatus was compiled. A later genetic analysis used genome-wide SNP genotypes for about 65% of the roughly 670 donors, treating that subset as a discovery cohort. Every repertoire in the discovery cohort had been generated on one and the same sequencing platform. Class I and class II HLA loci were covered by the typing at four-digit resolution. The number of typed donors differed by locus: about 620-640 for A, B, C, DRB1 and DQB1; 500 to 550 for DQA1; fewer than 610 for DPA1; and about 450 for DPB1. Because of strong linkage in the cohort, five DR-DQ haplotypes were treated as single units for association and clustering. Across 300 to 500 genotyped donors of the cohort, an average of approximately 240,000 unique TCR beta nucleotide sequences per donor were sequenced, and around 19% of those sequences were non-productive. The full study reports these points: V-gene and J-gene trimming of TCR beta chains was associated with a missense DCLRE1C variant in a later genetic analysis, and the association was replicated in an independent cohort. A later analysis found that HLA-associated TCR beta chains were more clonally expanded and had lower generation probabilities than equally common non-associated chains. The study gave a list of over 150 TCR beta chains associated with cytomegalovirus. A cluster of highly shared sequence variants was judged likely to represent a technical artifact of the sequencing pipeline. In a later genetic analysis, fewer N-insertions in productive TCRs were reported among donors in an Asian-associated ancestry cluster than the approximately 630-donor mean. An earlier analysis of roughly 570 of the donors showed that most TCR beta V segments appeared in productive rearrangements either about 87% or about 30% of the time, which broadly matched IMGT annotations. A further reported finding was that TCR beta sequences accurately predicted the HLA-A and HLA-B alleles for most subjects in the first cohort. The presence/absence analyses assumed that sequencing depth was roughly uniform across donors, and that assumption may not be true. Only TCR beta chains were sequenced in this cohort, and the absence of alpha or paired-chain data limited detectable features. Some IMGT-functional V segments, including TRBV6-2 and TRBV6-3, could not be told apart with the 87-base-pair reads, so those segments were excluded. Because HLA typing was unavailable for some donors at each locus, only the typed subset was used in association tests. In vitro tests confirmed that a few of the cytomegalovirus-associated TCR beta chains recognize cytomegalovirus antigens. Most TCR sequences were seen in very few donors, while some public TCRs were found in many individuals. For the cohort, immune exposure information was limited to CMV serostatus. Most CMV-associated TCR beta chains appeared to be HLA-restricted in a later analysis, and the HLA associations seemed to be driven largely by CMV exposure. Strong co-occurrence of HLA alleles, especially DR and DQ, made assigning TCR associations to individual alleles difficult. A later analysis reported that several top co-occurrence clusters appeared linked to parvovirus B19, influenza, CMV and Epstein-Barr virus. A later analysis associated 15,000 to 20,000 TCR beta sequences with specific HLA alleles at a false discovery rate of 0.05. In a later analysis, the rate of TCR association differed among HLA loci, with DRB1 alleles having the most associated TCRs and HLA-C alleles having the fewest. Correlated functional status among segregating V segments might reflect linkage disequilibrium, but an unknown experimental factor could not be ruled out. The classifier was reported to diagnose cytomegalovirus status with high specificity and sensitivity in both the original cohort and the validation cohort. Because counts were too low, approximately 15 rarely observed V segments, including chromosome 9 orphons, were excluded from the earlier analysis of some 590 of the donors. According to the authors, the approach could potentially be generalized to other disease states and immunological phenotypes.

The library was obtained by the immunoSEQ multiplex PCR assay. For the multiplex PCR, a mixture combining 60 forward primers for TCR Vbeta segments and 13 reverse primers for TCR Jbeta segments was used. A multiplex PCR assay on genomic DNA amplified the CDR3 region of rearranged TCR beta genes. On the Illumina HiSeq System, the amplified TCR beta libraries were sequenced as 87-base-pair reads. The authors processed their data as follows. A later analysis tallied roughly 78 million unique TCR beta chains across the 550 to 850 repertoires, and approximately 9.9 million of those chains were shared by two or more donors. Raw reads were error-corrected and collapsed into unique sequences by a nearest-neighbor algorithm in which closely related sequences were merged to remove PCR and sequencing errors. To assign V, D and J gene segments, CDR3 sequences were aligned to IMGT reference sequences. For a sequence to be retained, a match of at least six nucleotides to both a V gene segment and a J gene segment was required. A rearrangement was called productive if the CDR3 had no stop codons and remained in frame with V and J, and every other rearrangement was called non-productive. Following IMGT convention, CDR3 was defined as the stretch from the second conserved V-encoded cysteine up to the conserved J-encoded phenylalanine. The earlier analysis of 550 to 650 of the donors excluded any sequence lacking an unambiguous match to a single V gene segment. In an earlier analysis of 450 to 750 of the donors, a V segment was called functional when productive rearrangements were above 56.7%, and segregating when the standard deviation between donors exceeded 5%. A statistical classification framework was built for diagnosing cytomegalovirus status from the catalog of TCR beta chain sequences. A later analysis assigned V and J genes by comparing TCR nucleotide sequences with IMGT/GENE-DB human TR gene sequences. In a later analysis, CDR3 sequences and most-parsimonious VDJ recombination scenarios were assigned using the TCRdist pipeline. In a later analysis, every TCR beta chain was defined by the combination of its CDR3 amino acid sequence and its V-gene family, and reads without a unique V-gene family were dropped. To address suspected cross-contamination and a sequencing artifact, a later analysis removed a few hundred highly shared, low-generation-probability nucleotide sequences. In a later analysis, a clonal expansion index for each public chain was calculated from normalized within-repertoire ranks of inferred template counts. In a later analysis, generation probabilities were computed using a VDJ recombination model fitted to out-of-frame rearrangements, and the results were checked against IGoR. A later analysis scored TCR-TCR, TCR-HLA and TCR-CMV co-occurrence with hypergeometric tests, applying a repertoire-size bias correction to TCR pairs. To estimate false discovery rates, a later analysis permuted the HLA or CMV assignments 20 times. In a later analysis, co-occurring TCRs were grouped with DBSCAN, and TCRdist sequence similarity was added when clustering was performed within HLA-allele-positive subsets. Repertoires with fewer than 30,000 or more than 120,000 public chains, plus five repertoires with anomalous nucleotide sharing, were excluded from co-occurrence clustering. TCRdb retrieved this table from immuneACCESS and kept in-frame rearrangements only. Not all clones are present; in checked studies, unresolved V genes account for under half, and no reason is known for the remainder. V and J calls and clone size come straight from that table; D and trimming were deduced from the DNA. The sample includes 100,000 or so clones, with around four fifths observed a single time. 1% to 1.5% of the sample is in the top ten clones.

The CDR1 and CDR2 encoded by the germline V gene are SGHRS and YFSETQ. From cysteine to phenylalanine, the CDR3 is 15 amino acids long. The sequence is cut down to CDR3 DNA, 45 bases in frame from base 1. The junction shows trimming of 4 bases on V and 1 base on J, plus 14 bases between the germline ends. The sequenced material came from PBMCs. The receptor was isolated from a man aged 30-40 years in good health and CMV-seronegative. The sequence is built from TRBV5-1 and TRBJ2-5; possibly the D gene is TRBD1, per 6 matching bases. The nucleotides are TGCGCCAGCAGCGACGGGACACAGTCCCAAGAGACCCAGTACTTC. It is translated as CASSDGTQSQETQYF.